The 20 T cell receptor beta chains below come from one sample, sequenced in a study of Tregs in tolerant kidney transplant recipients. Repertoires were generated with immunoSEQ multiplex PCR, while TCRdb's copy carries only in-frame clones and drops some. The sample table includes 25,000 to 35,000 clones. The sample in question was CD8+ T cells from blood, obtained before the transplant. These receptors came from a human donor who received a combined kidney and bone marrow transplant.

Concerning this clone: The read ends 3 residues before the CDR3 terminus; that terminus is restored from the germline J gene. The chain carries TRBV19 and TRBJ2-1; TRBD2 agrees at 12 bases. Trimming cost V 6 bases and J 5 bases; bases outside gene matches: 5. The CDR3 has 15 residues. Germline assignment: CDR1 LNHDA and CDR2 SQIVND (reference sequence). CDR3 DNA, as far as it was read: TGTGCCAGTAGCCTAGCGGGGGGGCCCCACAATGAG. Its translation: CASSLAGGPHNE. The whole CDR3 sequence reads CASSLAGGPHNEQFF.

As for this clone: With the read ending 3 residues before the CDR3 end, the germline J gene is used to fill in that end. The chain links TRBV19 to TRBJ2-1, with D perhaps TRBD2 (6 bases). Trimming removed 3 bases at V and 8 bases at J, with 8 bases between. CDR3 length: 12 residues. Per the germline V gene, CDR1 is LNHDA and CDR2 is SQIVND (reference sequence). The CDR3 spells CASSIGGYEQFF. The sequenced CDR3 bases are TGTGCCAGTAGTATTGGGGGGTATGAG.

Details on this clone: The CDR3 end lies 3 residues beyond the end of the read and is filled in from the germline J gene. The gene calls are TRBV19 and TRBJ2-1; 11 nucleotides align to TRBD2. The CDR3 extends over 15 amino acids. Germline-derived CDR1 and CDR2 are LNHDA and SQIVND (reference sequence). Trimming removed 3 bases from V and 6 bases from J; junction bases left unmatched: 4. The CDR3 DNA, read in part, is TGTGCCAGTAGTATCCTAGCGGGAGGTTTCAATGAG. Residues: CASSILAGGFNE. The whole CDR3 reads CASSILAGGFNEQFF.

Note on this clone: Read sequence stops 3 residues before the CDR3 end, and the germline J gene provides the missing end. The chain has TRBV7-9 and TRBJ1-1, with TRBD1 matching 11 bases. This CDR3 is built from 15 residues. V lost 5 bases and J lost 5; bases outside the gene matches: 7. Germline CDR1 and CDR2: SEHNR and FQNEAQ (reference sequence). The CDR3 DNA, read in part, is TGTGCCAGCAGCCCTGCGGGGACAGGGGGAACTGAA. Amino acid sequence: CASSPAGTGGTE. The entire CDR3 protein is CASSPAGTGGTEAFF.

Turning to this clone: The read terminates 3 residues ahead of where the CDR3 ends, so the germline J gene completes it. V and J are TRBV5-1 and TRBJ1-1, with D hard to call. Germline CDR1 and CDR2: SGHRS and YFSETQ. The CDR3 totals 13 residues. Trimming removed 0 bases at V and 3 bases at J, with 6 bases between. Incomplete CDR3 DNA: TGCGCCAGCAGCTTGGATGTAGACACTGAA. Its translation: CASSLDVDTE. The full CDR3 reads CASSLDVDTEAFF.

The covered CDR3 bases are TGTGCCAGCAGCTTAGCGAACAGGGAATACGAG. The encoded protein is CASSLANREYE. The whole CDR3 sequence reads CASSLANREYEQYF. The J gene is TRBJ2-7, the V gene TRBV11-2; TRBD1 might be the D (6 bases). The CDR3 is cut off 3 residues early in the read; its end comes from the germline J gene. This CDR3 comprises 14 residues. The germline V and J ends were trimmed by 1 base and 4 bases, with 11 bases remaining between them. Per germline, CDR1 SGHAT and CDR2 FQNNGV.

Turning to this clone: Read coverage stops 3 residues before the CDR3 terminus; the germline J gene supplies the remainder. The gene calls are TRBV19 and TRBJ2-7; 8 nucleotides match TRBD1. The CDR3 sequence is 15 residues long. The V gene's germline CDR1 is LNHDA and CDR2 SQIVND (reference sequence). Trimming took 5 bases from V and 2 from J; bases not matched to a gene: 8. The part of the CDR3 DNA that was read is TGTGCCAGTAGTTCCGGGACAGGCCACGCCTACGAG. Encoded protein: CASSSGTGHAYE. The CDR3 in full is CASSSGTGHAYEQYF.

The CDR3 bases that were read are TGTGCCAGCAGCTTAGGCCAGGAGGCCTACGAG. Translated, it gives CASSLGQEAYE. The CDR3 in full is CASSLGQEAYEQYF. This chain joins TRBV7-8 and TRBJ2-7, with D maybe TRBD2 (5 bases). The read finishes 3 residues shy of the CDR3 end, and the germline J gene is used to complete it. The CDR3 consists of 14 residues. Trimming shortened V by 1 base and J by 2 bases, and 9 bases separated the two germline ends. The germline V gene encodes CDR1 SGHVS and CDR2 FQNEAQ.

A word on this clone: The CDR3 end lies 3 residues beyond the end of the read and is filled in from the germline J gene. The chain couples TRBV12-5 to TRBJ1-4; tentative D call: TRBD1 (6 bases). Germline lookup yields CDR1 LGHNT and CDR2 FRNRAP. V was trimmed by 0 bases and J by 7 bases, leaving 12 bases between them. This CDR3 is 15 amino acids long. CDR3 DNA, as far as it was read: TGTGCTAGTGGTTTGGTGGTGGGGGCTCCTGAAAAA. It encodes CASGLVVGAPEK. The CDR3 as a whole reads CASGLVVGAPEKLFF.

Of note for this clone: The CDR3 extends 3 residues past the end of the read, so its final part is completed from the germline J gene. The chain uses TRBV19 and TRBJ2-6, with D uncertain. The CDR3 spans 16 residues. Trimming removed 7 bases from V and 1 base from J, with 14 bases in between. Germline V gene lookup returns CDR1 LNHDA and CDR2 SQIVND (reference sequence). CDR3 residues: CASKYSGTSGANVLTF. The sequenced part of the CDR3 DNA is TGTGCCAGTAAATACTCAGGAACGTCTGGGGCCAACGTC. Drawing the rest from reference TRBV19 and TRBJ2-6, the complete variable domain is DGGITQSPKYLFRKEGQNVTLSCEQNLNHDAMYWYRQDPGQGLRLIYYSQIVNDFQKGDIAEGYSVSREKKESFPLTVTSAQKNPTAFYLCASKYSGTSGANVLTFGAGSRLTVL.

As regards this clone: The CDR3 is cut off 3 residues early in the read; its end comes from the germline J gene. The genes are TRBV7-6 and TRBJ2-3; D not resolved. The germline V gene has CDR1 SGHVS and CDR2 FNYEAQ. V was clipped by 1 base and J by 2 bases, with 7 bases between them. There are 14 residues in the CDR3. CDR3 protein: CASSLVAATDTQYF. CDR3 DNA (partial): TGTGCCAGCAGCTTAGTCGCGGCCACAGATACG. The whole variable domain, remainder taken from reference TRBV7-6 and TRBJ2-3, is GAGVSQSPRYKVTKRGQDVALRCDPISGHVSLYWYRQALGQGPEFLTYFNYEAQQDKSGLPNDRFSAERPEGSISTLTIQRTEQRDSAMYRCASSLVAATDTQYFGPGTRLTVL.

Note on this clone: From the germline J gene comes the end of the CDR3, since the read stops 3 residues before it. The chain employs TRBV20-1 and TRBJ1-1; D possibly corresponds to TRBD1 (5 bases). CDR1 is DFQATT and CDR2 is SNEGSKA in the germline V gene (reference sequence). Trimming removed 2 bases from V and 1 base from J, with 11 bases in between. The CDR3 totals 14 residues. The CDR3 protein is CSARSYQGNTEAFF. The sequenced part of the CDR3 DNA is TGCAGTGCTAGATCGTATCAGGGGAACACTGAA.

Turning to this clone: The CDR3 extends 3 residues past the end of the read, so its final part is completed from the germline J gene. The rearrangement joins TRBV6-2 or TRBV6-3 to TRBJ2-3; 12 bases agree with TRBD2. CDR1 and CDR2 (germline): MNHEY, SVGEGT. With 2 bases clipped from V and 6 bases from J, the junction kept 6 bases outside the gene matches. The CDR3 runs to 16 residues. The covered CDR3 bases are TGTGCCAGCAGTTACCTAGCGGGAGGGCCATGGGATACG. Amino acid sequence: CASSYLAGGPWDT. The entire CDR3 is CASSYLAGGPWDTQYF.

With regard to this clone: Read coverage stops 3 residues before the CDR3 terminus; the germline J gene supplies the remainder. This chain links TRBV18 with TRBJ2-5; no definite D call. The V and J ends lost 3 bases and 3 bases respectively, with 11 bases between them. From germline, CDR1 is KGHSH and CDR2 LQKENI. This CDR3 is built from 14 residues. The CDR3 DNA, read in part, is TGTGCCAGCTCACCTTGGAACCGGGAAGAGACC. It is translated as CASSPWNREET. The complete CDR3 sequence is CASSPWNREETQYF.

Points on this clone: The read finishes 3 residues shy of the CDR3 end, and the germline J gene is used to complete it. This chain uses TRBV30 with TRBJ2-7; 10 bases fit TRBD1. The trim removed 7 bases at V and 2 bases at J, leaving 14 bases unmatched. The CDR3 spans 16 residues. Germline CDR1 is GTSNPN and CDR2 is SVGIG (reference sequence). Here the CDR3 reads CASTGTGVVRAYEQYF. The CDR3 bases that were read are TGTGCCTCTACCGGGACAGGGGTCGTAAGGGCCTACGAG.

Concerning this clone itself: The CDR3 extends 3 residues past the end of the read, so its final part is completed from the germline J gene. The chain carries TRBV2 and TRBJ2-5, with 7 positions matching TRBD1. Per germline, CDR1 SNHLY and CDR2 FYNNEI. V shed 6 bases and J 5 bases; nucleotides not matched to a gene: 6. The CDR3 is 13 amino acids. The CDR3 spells CASRPTGRETQYF. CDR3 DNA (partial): TGTGCCAGCAGACCGACAGGGCGCGAGACC.

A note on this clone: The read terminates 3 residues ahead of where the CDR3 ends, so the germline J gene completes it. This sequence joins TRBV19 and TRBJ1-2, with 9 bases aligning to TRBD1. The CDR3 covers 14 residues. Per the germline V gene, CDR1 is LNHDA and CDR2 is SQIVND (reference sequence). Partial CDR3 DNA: TGTGCCAGTAGTGCACAGGGGGCGGAAGTCGGC. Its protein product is CASSAQGAEVG. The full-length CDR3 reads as CASSAQGAEVGYTF.

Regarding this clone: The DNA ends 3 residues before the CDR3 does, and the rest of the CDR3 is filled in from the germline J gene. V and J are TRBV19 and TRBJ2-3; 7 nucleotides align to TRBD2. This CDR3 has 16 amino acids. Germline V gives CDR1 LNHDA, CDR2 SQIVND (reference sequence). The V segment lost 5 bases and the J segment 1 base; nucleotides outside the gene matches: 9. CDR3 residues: CASSFDPGGRTDTQYF. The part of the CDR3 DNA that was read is TGTGCCAGTAGTTTTGACCCGGGGGGACGCACAGATACG.

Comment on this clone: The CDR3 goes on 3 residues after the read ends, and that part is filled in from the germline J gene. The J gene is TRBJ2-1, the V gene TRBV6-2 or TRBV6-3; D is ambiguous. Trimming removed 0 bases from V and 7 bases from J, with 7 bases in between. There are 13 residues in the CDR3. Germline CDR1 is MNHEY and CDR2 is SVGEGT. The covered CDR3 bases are TGTGCCAGCAGTTACTCCACCAGAAATGAG. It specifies CASSYSTRNE. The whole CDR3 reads CASSYSTRNEQFF.

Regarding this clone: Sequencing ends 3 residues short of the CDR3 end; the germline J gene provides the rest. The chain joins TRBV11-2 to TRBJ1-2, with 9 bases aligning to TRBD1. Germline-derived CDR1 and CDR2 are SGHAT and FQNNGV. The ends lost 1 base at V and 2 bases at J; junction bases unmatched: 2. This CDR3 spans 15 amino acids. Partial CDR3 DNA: TGTGCCAGCAGCTTAGTAGGGACAGGGAACTATGGC. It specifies CASSLVGTGNYG. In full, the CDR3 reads CASSLVGTGNYGYTF.